The sequence of this TCR beta chain was determined in a study of cytomegalovirus exposure and HLA in healthy donors. Study overall: In a previous analysis, 117 million unique TCR beta sequences were found from 170 million or so T cells.

This clone was seen a handful of times. Antigen specificity is unknown. CDR3 length: 15 amino acids. Trimming removed 0 bases at V and 2 bases at J, with 12 bases between. CDR1 SGHRS and CDR2 YFSETQ come from the germline V gene. Overall study results and limits: Earlier results showed most TCR beta V segments being productive about 87% or about 30% of the time. Later on, a genetic analysis was performed. It linked a missense variant in DCLRE1C with V- and J-gene trimming of TCR beta. Cytomegalovirus association was assigned to around 150 TCR beta chains.

A multiplex PCR was run with 60 Vbeta primers and 13 Jbeta primers. Measured with immunoSEQ multiplex PCR; TCRdb has only the in-frame clones, and not every one. The sample records about 130,000 clones, about 74% being singletons. This receptor was identified in a man between 40 and 49 years old in good health and CMV-seropositive. The chain has TRBV5-1 and TRBJ2-7; D perhaps matches TRBD2 (5 bases). Sample: PBMCs. CDR3 coding DNA: TGCGCCAGCAGCTTGGAAGCTAGCCGCCCCTACGAGCAGTACTTC. This translates into CASSLEASRPYEQYF.